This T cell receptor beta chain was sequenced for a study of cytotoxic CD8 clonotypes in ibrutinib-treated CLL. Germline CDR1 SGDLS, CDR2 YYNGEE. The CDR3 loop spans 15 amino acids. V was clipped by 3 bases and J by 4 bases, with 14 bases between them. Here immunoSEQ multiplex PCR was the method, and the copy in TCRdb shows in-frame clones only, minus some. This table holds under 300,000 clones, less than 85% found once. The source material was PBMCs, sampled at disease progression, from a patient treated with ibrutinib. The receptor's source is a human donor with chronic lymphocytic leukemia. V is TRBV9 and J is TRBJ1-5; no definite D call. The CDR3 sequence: CASSAHKWGNQPQHF. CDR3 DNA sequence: TGTGCCAGCAGCGCACACAAGTGGGGAAATCAGCCCCAGCATTTT.